These T cell receptor beta chains were read from a single sample in a study of blood T cell repertoires in COVID-19. The repertoire was sequenced with immunoSEQ multiplex PCR; TCRdb's copy has only in-frame clones and lacks some. Of about 200,000 clones in the sample, 84% were seen once. Sequenced material: PBMCs or T cells enriched from blood (not recorded which). The receptor set was obtained from a man aged 35 to 55 who had recovered from COVID-19. The CDR3 runs from the conserved cysteine through the conserved F or W. Each record gives: D gene, V gene, J gene, CDR3 length, clone size, CDR3 protein, CDR3 DNA. D genes are given only for firm matches. The size of a clone is reported for some rows only, either as once, few or many, or as a class for expanded clones.

.,TRBV5-1,TRBJ1-3,18,.,CASSLDFVEGGSGNTIYF,TGCGCCAGCAGCTTGGATTTTGTGGAGGGCGGCTCTGGAAACACCATATATTTT
.,TRBV5-4,TRBJ1-2,12,.,CASSLDLDGYTF,TGTGCCAGCAGCTTGGACTTAGATGGCTACACCTTC
.,TRBV2,TRBJ1-2,14,.,CASSRVKSDYGYTF,TGTGCCAGCTCCAGGGTAAAGAGTGACTATGGCTACACCTTC
TRBD1,TRBV24-1,TRBJ1-2,17,.,CATSENAGTARSGGYTF,TGTGCCACCAGTGAAAACGCCGGGACAGCGAGATCGGGGGGCTACACCTTC
.,TRBV13,TRBJ1-2,14,.,CASSLRGVKRGYTF,TGTGCCAGCAGCTTAAGGGGCGTGAAGAGAGGCTACACCTTC
.,TRBV28,TRBJ2-1,14,.,CASAGGGGNNEQFF,TGTGCCAGTGCTGGGGGAGGGGGAAACAATGAGCAGTTCTTC
.,TRBV11-2,TRBJ2-4,13,.,CASSSQGVNIQYF,TGTGCCAGCAGCTCACAAGGGGTGAACATTCAGTACTTC
.,TRBV3-1/TRBV3-2,TRBJ1-2,14,.,CASSQDGVPYGYTF,TGTGCCAGCAGCCAAGACGGGGTGCCCTATGGCTACACCTTC
TRBD1,TRBV4-2,TRBJ1-2,15,.,CASSQGQGHNYGYTF,TGTGCCAGCAGCCAAGGACAGGGACACAACTATGGCTACACCTTC
.,TRBV9,TRBJ2-6,15,.,CASSVAGSGANVLTF,TGTGCCAGCAGCGTAGCAGGGTCTGGGGCCAACGTCCTGACTTTC
.,TRBV4-1,TRBJ1-4,16,.,CASSQESNRVGEKLFF,TGCGCCAGCAGCCAAGAAAGCAACAGGGTTGGTGAAAAACTGTTTTTT
.,TRBV28,TRBJ2-7,14,.,CASSLRQIFYEQYF,TGTGCCAGCAGTTTGCGACAGATTTTCTACGAGCAGTACTTC
TRBD1,TRBV5-1,TRBJ2-7,14,.,CASSGGTGDDEQYF,TGCGCCAGCAGCGGAGGGACAGGGGACGACGAGCAGTACTTC
TRBD2,TRBV27,TRBJ2-3,17,.,CASSLIRGAGGRDTQYF,TGTGCCAGCAGTTTAATTAGAGGAGCGGGGGGGCGGGATACGCAGTATTTT
TRBD1,TRBV6-5,TRBJ1-4,11,once,CASSTRDSAVF,TGTGCCAGCAGTACCCGGGACAGCGCGGTTTTT
TRBD1,TRBV7-8,TRBJ1-2,16,.,CASSLGLTGGNYGYTF,TGTGCCAGCAGCTTGGGTCTAACAGGGGGCAACTATGGCTACACCTTC
.,TRBV5-1,TRBJ2-3,14,.,CASRGQRATDTQYF,TGCGCCAGCAGGGGACAGCGGGCGACAGATACGCAGTATTTT
TRBD2,TRBV6-2/TRBV6-3,TRBJ2-3,16,.,CASSLLAGGRTDTQYF,TGTGCCAGCAGTTTACTAGCGGGGGGGCGAACAGATACGCAGTATTTT
.,TRBV3-1/TRBV3-2,TRBJ2-7,13,few,CASSQGQAYEQYF,TGTGCCAGCAGCCAAGGGCAGGCCTACGAGCAGTACTTC
.,TRBV2,TRBJ1-3,15,.,CASSIQATSGNTIYF,TGTGCCAGCAGTATACAGGCCACGTCTGGAAACACCATATATTTT
TRBD2,TRBV6-5,TRBJ2-7,14,.,CASSFGTRRGWQYF,TGTGCCAGCAGTTTCGGGACTAGGCGAGGCTGGCAGTACTTC
.,TRBV6-5,TRBJ1-2,14,.,CASTDTGHSSGYTF,TGTGCCAGCACCGACACGGGACATTCCTCTGGCTACACCTTC
.,TRBV27,TRBJ1-1,16,.,CASRPQVGGAHTEAFF,TGTGCCAGCAGACCGCAGGTGGGGGGGGCGCACACTGAAGCTTTCTTT
TRBD1,TRBV27,TRBJ2-3,14,.,CASSLGQGGDTQYF,TGTGCCAGCAGTTTGGGACAGGGCGGAGATACGCAGTATTTT